This passage covers 3 T cell receptor beta chains from one sample sequenced in a study of Graves' ophthalmopathy and Graves' hyperthyroidism. Researchers took RNA transcripts and amplified TCR beta CDR3 regions from them. A first-round RT-PCR used HTBI primers, followed by a second-round multiplex PCR. TCRdb fed the multiplex PCR reads into MiXCR, producing one record per CDR3 protein. The sample lists 300,000 to 400,000 distinct CDR3 sequences, about a sixth seen once, with 2% to 3% in the top ten. The specimen was peripheral blood. All receptors derive from an adult woman with stable Graves' hyperthyroidism.

In its sample, this clonotype was seen many times. This rearrangement joins TRBV28 to TRBJ2-7; 9 bases are shared with TRBD2. The trim removed 4 bases at V and 4 bases at J, leaving 14 bases unmatched. Germline values: CDR1 MDHEN, CDR2 SYDVKM. The CDR3 totals 17 residues. CDR3 protein: CASSWAAETSGLYEQYF. Here the CDR3 DNA reads TGTGCCAGCAGTTGGGCCGCGGAGACTAGCGGATTGTACGAGCAGTACTTC.

Ten or more counts support this clonotype. CDR3 DNA: TGTGCCAGCAGCCAGGACTATACCTACGAGCAGTACTTC. It encodes CASSQDYTYEQYF. This chain joins TRBV7-8 and TRBJ2-7, with D maybe TRBD2 (6 bases). Trimming pared 5 bases from V and 2 bases from J, leaving 10 bases between. The CDR3 spans 13 residues. Germline V gives CDR1 SGHVS, CDR2 FQNEAQ.

V usage is TRBV27 and J usage is TRBJ2-5; 8 nucleotides match TRBD2. The length of the CDR3 is 14 residues. CDR1 and CDR2 from the germline V gene are MNHEY and SMNVEV (reference sequence). Trimming cost V 5 bases and J 4 bases; bases outside gene matches: 6. The CDR3 DNA follows: TGTGCCAGCAGTCCCTCGGGGGGGGCAGAGACCCAGTACTTC. Translating gives CASSPSGGAETQYF.